Reported below is one TCR beta chain. This receptor's antigen is unknown. The input lacks base qualities; no much larger clone sits a single base away. CDR1 and CDR2 are drawn from the germline V gene: SGHTA, FQGNSA. From its cysteine to its phenylalanine, the CDR3 spans 17 amino acids. Only CDR3 DNA remains: 51 bases, in frame from the first base. V lost 5 bases and J lost 4 bases, and the count of bases not matched to a germline gene is 12. High-throughput TCR beta sequencing profiled peripheral blood CD8+ and CD4+ T cells from healthy donors, Susac syndrome patients and multiple sclerosis patients. Multiple sclerosis controls were treatment-naive patients with stable or active relapsing-remitting disease fulfilling revised McDonald criteria. Bulk CD8+ and CD4+ T cells were purified magnetically by negative isolation, whereas CD8+ TEMRA cells were enriched by FACS. Blood was collected in EDTA tubes and processed within 24 hours, with PBMCs isolated through density gradient centrifugation. PBMCs intended for TCR sequencing were cryopreserved in liquid nitrogen and were subsequently thawed in a 37 degrees C water bath. A purity of at least 90% was achieved for sorted or isolated CD4+, CD8+ and CD8+ TEMRA cells.

The data derive from a study of CD8 T cells in Susac syndrome (dated 2019 in TCRdb). Describing the broader study: Repertoire sequencing was used to test whether CD8+ T cell activation and differentiation in Susac syndrome was antigen driven.

On the study overall, not on this receptor specifically: The study acknowledged that relatively few individuals were included in the TCR sequencing and HLA analysis.

RNA was extracted with the RNeasy kit and roughly 0.45 to 1 ug was reverse transcribed using random hexamers. TCR beta CDR3 regions were amplified with the immunoSEQ multiplex PCR assay covering 54 Vbeta and 13 Jbeta segments. Bias from PCR amplification was corrected by using a synthetic template baseline for primer optimization and for computational correction. Per the authors' processing: Only productive sequences were kept, with reads annotated to V, D and J genes according to IMGT and analyzed in immunoSEQ Analyzer. To calculate clonality, Shannon entropy was normalized by log2 of the number of productive unique sequences and then subtracted from one. Public and private clones were assessed among the 100 most prevalent clones of each patient and control. A clone was defined as Susac-specific if it was absent from the healthy and MS cohorts, from 1052 published viral clones and from other ImmuneACCESS disease sequences. TCRdb trimmed the raw reads at Q25, called clones with MiXCR and kept productive beta chains. Rows with a matching CDR3 protein are joined into one entry that keeps the most common DNA and genes. TCRdb, not the authors, supplied the V and J calls. The sample data list 150,000 to 200,000 distinct CDR3 sequences, and approximately 95% of these were observed just once. The ten top clones hold 0.093% of the sample.

Material for sequencing was CD4+ T cells from PBMCs. The chain employs TRBV7-2 and TRBJ2-3; a stretch of 10 junction bases matches TRBD2. The receptor was derived from a human donor with multiple sclerosis. CDR3 protein: CASSAESGGAGADTQYF. The nucleotides are TGTGCCAGCAGCGCCGAGAGCGGGGGGGCCGGAGCAGATACGCAGTATTTT. This CDR3, with the reference TRBV7-2 and TRBJ2-3 proteins standing in past its ends, gives the full variable domain GAGVSQSPSNKVTEKGKDVELRCDPISGHTALYWYRQSLGQGLEFLIYFQGNSAPDKSGLPSDRFSAERTGGSVSTLTIQRTQQEDSAVYLCASSAESGGAGADTQYFGPGTRLTVL.